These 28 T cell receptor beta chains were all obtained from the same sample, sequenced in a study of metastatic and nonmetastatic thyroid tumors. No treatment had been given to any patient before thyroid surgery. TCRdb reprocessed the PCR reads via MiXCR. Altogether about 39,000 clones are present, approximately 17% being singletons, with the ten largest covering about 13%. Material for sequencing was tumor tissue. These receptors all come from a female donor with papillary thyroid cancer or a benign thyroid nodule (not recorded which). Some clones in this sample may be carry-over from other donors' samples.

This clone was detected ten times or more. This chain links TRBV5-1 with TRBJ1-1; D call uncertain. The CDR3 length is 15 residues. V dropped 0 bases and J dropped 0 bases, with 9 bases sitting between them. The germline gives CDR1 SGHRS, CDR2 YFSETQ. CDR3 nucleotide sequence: TGCGCCAGCAGCTTGGGGGCGGTCATGAACACTGAAGCTTTCTTT. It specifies CASSLGAVMNTEAFF.

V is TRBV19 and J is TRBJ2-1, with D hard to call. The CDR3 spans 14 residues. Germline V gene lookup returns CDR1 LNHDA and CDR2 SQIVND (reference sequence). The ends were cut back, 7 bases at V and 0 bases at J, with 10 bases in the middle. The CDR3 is CASMVGSSYNEQFF. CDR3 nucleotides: TGTGCCAGTATGGTGGGTAGCTCCTACAATGAGCAGTTCTTC.

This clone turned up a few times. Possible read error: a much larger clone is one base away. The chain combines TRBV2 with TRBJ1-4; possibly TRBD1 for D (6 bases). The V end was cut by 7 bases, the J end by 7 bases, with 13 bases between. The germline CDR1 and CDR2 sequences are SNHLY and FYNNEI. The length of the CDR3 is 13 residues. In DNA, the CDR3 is TGTGCCAGCAATACAGGGCAAATTGAAAAACTGTTTTTT. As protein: CASNTGQIEKLFF.

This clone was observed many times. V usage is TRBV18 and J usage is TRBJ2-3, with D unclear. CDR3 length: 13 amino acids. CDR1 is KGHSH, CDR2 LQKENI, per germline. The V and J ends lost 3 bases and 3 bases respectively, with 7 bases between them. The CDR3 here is CASSPGLTDTQYF. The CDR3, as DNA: TGTGCCAGCTCACCGGGGTTGACAGATACGCAGTATTTT. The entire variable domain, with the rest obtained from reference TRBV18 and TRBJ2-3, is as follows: NAGVMQNPRHLVRRRGQEARLRCSPMKGHSHVYWYRQLPEEGLKFMVYLQKENIIDESGMPKERFSAEFPKEGPSILRIQQVVRGDSAAYFCASSPGLTDTQYFGPGTRLTVL.

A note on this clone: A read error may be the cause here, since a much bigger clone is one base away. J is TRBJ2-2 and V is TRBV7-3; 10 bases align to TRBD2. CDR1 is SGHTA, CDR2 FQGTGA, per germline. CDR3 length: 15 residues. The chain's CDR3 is CASSPSGGGTWELFF. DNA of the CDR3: TGTGCCAGCAGCCCCAGCGGGGGGGGCACCTGGGAGCTGTTTTTT.

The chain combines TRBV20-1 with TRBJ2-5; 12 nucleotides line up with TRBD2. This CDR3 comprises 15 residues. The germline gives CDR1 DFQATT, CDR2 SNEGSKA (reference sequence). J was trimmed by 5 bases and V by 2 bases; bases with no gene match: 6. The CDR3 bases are TGCAGTGCTAGACTAGCGGGAGGGCCTAGGGAGACCCAGTACTTC. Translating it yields CSARLAGGPRETQYF.

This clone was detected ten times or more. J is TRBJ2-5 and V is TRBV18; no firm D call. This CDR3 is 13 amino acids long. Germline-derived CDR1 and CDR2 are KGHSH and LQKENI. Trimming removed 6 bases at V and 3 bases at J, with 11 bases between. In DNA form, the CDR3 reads TGTGCCAGCTCGCAGACTCTAGAAGAGACCCAGTACTTC. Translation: CASSQTLEETQYF.

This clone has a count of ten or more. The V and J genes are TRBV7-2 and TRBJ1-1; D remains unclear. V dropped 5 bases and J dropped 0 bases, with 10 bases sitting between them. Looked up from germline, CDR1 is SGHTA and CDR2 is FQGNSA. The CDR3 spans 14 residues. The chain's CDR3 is CASSTPGVNTEAFF. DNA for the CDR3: TGTGCCAGCAGCACTCCCGGGGTGAACACTGAAGCTTTCTTT.

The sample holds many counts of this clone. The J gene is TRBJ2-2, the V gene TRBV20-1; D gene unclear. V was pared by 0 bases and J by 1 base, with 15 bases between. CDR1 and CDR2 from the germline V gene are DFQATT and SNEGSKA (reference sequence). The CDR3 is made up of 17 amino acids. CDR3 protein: CSARDRPWARNTGELFF. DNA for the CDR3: TGCAGTGCTAGAGATAGGCCTTGGGCACGGAACACCGGGGAGCTGTTTTTT.

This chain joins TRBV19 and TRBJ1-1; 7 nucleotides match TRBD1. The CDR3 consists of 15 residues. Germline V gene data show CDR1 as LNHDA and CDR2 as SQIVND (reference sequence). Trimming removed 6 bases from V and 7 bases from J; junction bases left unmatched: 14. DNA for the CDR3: TGTGCCAGTAGCAGACAGACAGGGATGGGCAATGAAGCTTTCTTT. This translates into CASSRQTGMGNEAFF.

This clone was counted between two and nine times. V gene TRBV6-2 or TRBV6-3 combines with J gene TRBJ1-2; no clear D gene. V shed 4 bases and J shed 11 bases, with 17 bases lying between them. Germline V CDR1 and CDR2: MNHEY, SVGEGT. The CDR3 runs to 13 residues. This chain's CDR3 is CASSFYTEHRYTF. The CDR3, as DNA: TGTGCCAGCAGTTTTTACACCGAACATAGATACACCTTC.

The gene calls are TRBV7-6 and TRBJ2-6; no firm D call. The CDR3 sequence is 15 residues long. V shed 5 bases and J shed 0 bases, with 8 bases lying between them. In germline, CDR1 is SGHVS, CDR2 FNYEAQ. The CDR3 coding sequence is TGTGCCAGCAGCCCCGGTATCTCTGGGGCCAACGTCCTGACTTTC. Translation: CASSPGISGANVLTF.

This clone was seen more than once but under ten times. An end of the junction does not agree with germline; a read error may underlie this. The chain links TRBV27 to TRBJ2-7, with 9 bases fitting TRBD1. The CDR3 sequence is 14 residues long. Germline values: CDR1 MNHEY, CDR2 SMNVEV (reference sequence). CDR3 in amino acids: CASRIQGAYYEQHF. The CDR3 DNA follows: TGTGCCAGCAGGATACAGGGGGCTTACTACGAGCAGCACTTC.

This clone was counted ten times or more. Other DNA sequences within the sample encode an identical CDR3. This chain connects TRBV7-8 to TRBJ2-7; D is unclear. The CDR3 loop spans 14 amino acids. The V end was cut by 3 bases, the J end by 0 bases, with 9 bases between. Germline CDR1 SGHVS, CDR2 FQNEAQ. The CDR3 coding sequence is TGTGCCAGCAGCTTTAGGCGAAACTCCTACGAGCAGTACTTC. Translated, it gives CASSFRRNSYEQYF.

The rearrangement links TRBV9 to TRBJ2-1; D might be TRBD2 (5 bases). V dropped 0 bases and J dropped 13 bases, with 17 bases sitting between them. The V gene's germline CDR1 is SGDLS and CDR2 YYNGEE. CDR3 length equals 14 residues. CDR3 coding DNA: TGTGCCAGCAGCGTAGCGGGGTGCGGCTTAGATCAGTTCTTC. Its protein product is CASSVAGCGLDQFF.

The CDR3 loop is CASSFWTGGVNTEAFF. The CDR3 DNA follows: TGTGCCAGCAGCTTTTGGACAGGGGGCGTGAACACTGAAGCTTTCTTT. The chain joins TRBV11-1 to TRBJ1-1, with 11 bases fitting TRBD1. The CDR3 covers 16 residues. Germline-derived CDR1 and CDR2 are SGHAT and FQDESV (reference sequence). V dropped 3 bases and J dropped 0; count of bases not matched to a gene: 3.

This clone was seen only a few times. The chain's CDR3 is CASSFDRGTEAFF. The CDR3 region has the DNA TGTGCCAGCAGCTTTGACAGGGGTACTGAAGCTTTCTTT. The V call is TRBV5-4, the J call TRBJ1-1; the match to TRBD1 covers 8 bases. The V gene's germline CDR1 is SGHNT and CDR2 YYREEE (reference sequence). V gave up 2 bases and J gave up 5 bases; unmatched junction bases: 2. This CDR3 has 13 residues.

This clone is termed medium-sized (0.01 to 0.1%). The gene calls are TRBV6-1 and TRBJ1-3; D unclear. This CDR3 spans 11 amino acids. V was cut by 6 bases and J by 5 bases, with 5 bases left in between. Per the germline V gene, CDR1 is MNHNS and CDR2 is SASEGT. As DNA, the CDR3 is TGTGCCAGCAGAGGAAGAAACACCATATATTTT. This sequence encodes CASRGRNTIYF.

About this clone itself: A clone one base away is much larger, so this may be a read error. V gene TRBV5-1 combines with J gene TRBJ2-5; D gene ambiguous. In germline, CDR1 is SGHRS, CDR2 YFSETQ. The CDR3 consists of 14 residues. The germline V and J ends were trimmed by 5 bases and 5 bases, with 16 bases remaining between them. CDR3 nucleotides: TGCGCCAGCAGGGTACTAACTCGCCGGGAGACCCAGTACTTC. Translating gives CASRVLTRRETQYF.

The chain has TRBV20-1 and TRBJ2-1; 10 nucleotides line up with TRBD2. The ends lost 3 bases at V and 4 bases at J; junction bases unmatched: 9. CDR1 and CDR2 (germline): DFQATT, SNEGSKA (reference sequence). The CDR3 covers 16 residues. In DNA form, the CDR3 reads TGCAGTGCTAGGCTAGCGGGAGTGAGGGGGTACAATGAGCAGTTCTTC. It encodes CSARLAGVRGYNEQFF.

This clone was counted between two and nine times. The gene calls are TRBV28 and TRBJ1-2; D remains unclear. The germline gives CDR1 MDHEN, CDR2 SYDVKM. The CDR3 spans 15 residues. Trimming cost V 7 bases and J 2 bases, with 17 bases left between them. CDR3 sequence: CASIIRTGRNYGYTF. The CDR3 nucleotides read TGTGCCAGCATAATAAGAACGGGGAGGAACTATGGCTACACCTTC.

CDR3 residues: CASSFGGAAGLSDENEQFF. CDR3 nucleotide sequence: TGTGCCAGCAGTTTTGGGGGGGCGGCAGGGCTTTCTGATGAAAATGAGCAGTTCTTC. This chain uses TRBV28 with TRBJ2-1; a weak D match, TRBD2 (7 bases). The CDR3 spans 19 residues. Germline CDR1 MDHEN, CDR2 SYDVKM. V lost 3 bases, J lost 7 bases, and 28 bases lay in between.

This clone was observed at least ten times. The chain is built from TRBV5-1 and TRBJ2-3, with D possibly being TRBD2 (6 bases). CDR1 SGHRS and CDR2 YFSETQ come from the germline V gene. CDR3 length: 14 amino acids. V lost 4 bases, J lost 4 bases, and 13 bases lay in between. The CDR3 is CASSLGGGADTQYF. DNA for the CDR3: TGCGCCAGCAGCCTGGGGGGAGGCGCAGATACGCAGTATTTT.

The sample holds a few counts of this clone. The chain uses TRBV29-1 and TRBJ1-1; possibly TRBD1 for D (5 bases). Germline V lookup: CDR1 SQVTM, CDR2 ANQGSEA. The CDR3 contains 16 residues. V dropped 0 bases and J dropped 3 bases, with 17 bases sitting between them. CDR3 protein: CSVEDTAGGGHTEAFF. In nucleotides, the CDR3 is TGCAGCGTTGAAGATACGGCTGGGGGTGGTCACACTGAAGCTTTCTTT.

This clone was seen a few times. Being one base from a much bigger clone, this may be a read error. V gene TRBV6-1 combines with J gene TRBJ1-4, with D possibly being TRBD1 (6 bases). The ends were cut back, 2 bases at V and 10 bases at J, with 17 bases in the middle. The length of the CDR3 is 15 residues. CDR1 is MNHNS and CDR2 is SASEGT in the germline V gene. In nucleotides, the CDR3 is TGTGCCAGCAGTGAATGCGAGGGGGAAGTAACAAAACTGTTTTTT. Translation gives CASSECEGEVTKLFF.

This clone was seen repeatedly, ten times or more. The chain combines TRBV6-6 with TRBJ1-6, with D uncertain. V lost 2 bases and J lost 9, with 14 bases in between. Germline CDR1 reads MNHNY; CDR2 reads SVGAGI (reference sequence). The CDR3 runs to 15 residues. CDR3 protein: CASSYGTSPSSPLHF. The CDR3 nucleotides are TGTGCCAGCAGTTACGGTACTTCTCCCAGTTCACCCCTCCACTTT.

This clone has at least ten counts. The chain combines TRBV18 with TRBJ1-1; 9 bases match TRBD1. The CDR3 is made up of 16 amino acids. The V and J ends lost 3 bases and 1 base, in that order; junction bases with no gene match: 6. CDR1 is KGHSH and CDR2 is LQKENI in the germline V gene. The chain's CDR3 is CASSPTTGGTNTEAFF. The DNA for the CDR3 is TGTGCCAGCTCACCTACGACAGGGGGGACGAACACTGAAGCTTTCTTT.

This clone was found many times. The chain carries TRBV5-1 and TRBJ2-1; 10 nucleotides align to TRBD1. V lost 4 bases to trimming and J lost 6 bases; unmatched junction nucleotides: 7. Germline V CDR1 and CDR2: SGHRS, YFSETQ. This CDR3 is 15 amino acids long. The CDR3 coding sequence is TGCGCCAGCAGCATAAGGACAGGGGGTAGCAATGAGCAGTTCTTC. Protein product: CASSIRTGGSNEQFF.